The clone carrying this TCR beta chain was seen a few times. The antigen is unknown. CDR3 size: 11 residues. Germline CDR1 and CDR2: MNHEY and SMNVEV (reference sequence). The V gene lost 7 bases and the J gene lost 4 bases, with 7 bases spanning the gap. Clones were read by immunoSEQ multiplex PCR, and TCRdb kept only the in-frame ones, dropping some. The sample consists of approximately 150,000 clones, about 91% of them appearing once. These data are taken from a study of T cell responses to AZD1222 COVID-19 vaccine. General study points: Researchers took repertoire samples only after the peak T cell response had come.

This clonotype was sampled from an adult in good health. The sequences come from peripheral blood, collected on day 0 of MenACWY control vaccination. V usage is TRBV27 and J usage is TRBJ1-1; possible D gene TRBD1, 5 bases. The CDR3 is CASMTATEAFF. The CDR3 DNA sequence: TGTGCCAGCATGACAGCCACTGAAGCTTTCTTT.